Described below is a single T cell receptor (beta chain) sequence and its context. Its target is not known. A second PCR, run for 7 to 11 cycles, used a sample-barcoded 5' primer plus a J-beta primer mix. TCRdb called the 5' RACE reads again in MiXCR, with one record for every CDR3 protein. Of under 2 million distinct CDR3 sequences in the sample, about 32% were seen once. The germline CDR1 and CDR2 sequences are SEHNR and FQNEAQ (reference sequence). V shed 3 bases, J shed 8 bases, and the junction held 7 bases outside the gene matches. CDR3 length: 14 amino acids. The source of the sample is a study of blood T cells in healthy people across ages. Findings and limits, study-wide: Per million T cells, TCR beta diversity dropped about linearly as age rose.

The study isolated at least 7 million PBMCs from each sample. Sequences were obtained from blood. This TCR was sampled from a woman aged 30 to 39 in good health. V gene TRBV7-9 combines with J gene TRBJ2-1; 7 bases are a match to TRBD2. CDR3 sequence reads: CASSFLGGSDEQFF. CDR3 nucleotide sequence: TGTGCCAGCAGCTTTTTGGGCGGGAGCGATGAGCAGTTCTTC.